The 13 T cell receptor beta chains below were found in one sample sequenced in a study of OX40 agonist ivuxolimab in advanced cancers. Repertoires were generated with immunoSEQ multiplex PCR, while TCRdb's copy carries only in-frame clones and drops some. The table has about 79,000 clones, 91% seen once. Specimen: CD4+ or CD8+ T cells sorted from blood, collected in a trial of the OX40 agonist ivuxolimab. The source is an adult with an advanced solid tumor such as melanoma, head and neck, liver or kidney cancer.

Only a few counts were recorded for this clone. The J gene is TRBJ2-1, the V gene TRBV29-1; 8 positions agree with TRBD2. V lost 1 base to trimming and J lost 0 bases; unmatched junction nucleotides: 8. CDR1 and CDR2 (germline): SQVTM, ANQGSEA. There are 17 residues in the CDR3. CDR3 loop: CSVEADPREGSYNEQFF. CDR3 nucleotide sequence: TGCAGCGTTGAAGCCGATCCTCGGGAGGGCTCCTACAATGAGCAGTTCTTC.

The rearrangement uses TRBV5-1 and TRBJ2-1, with D perhaps matching TRBD2 (5 bases). Germline CDR1 reads SGHRS; CDR2 reads YFSETQ. Trimming stripped 1 base from V and 1 base from J, with 12 bases between. The CDR3 sequence is 16 residues long. CDR3 in DNA: TGCGCCAGCAGCTTGCCGGGCGCGGGTTCCTACAATGAGCAGTTCTTC. Translation gives CASSLPGAGSYNEQFF.

This clone was seen only a few times. The chain employs TRBV19 and TRBJ1-1, with D possibly matching TRBD1 (5 bases). V lost 5 bases, J lost 6 bases, and 16 bases lay in between. Germline loops: CDR1 LNHDA, CDR2 SQIVND (reference sequence). CDR3 length equals 14 residues. Here the CDR3 reads CASSLGAGYPEAFF. The DNA for the CDR3 is TGTGCCAGTAGTCTTGGGGCAGGGTACCCTGAAGCTTTCTTT. The complete variable domain, with remaining parts taken from reference TRBV19 and TRBJ1-1, reads DGGITQSPKYLFRKEGQNVTLSCEQNLNHDAMYWYRQDPGQGLRLIYYSQIVNDFQKGDIAEGYSVSREKKESFPLTVTSAQKNPTAFYLCASSLGAGYPEAFFGQGTRLTVV.

The chain has TRBV5-6 and TRBJ2-1; maybe TRBD1 (6 bases). Between the trimmed V and J ends, which lost 3 bases and 7 bases, there was a span of 20 bases. CDR3 length: 16 residues. Germline-derived CDR1 and CDR2 are SGHDT and YYEEEE. CDR3 nucleotide sequence: TGTGCCAGCAGCTGGTCCGGGACAAAAGTGGCGAATGAGCAGTTCTTC. It is translated as CASSWSGTKVANEQFF.

This chain joins TRBV4-1 and TRBJ2-1; the D gene is possibly TRBD2 (6 bases). V was trimmed by 4 bases and J by 6 bases, leaving 19 bases between them. The germline V gene encodes CDR1 MGHRA and CDR2 YSYEKL. This CDR3 has 16 amino acids. CDR3 coding DNA: TGCGCCAGCAGCCCTACCGGGGGAGGCGTAGGCAATGAGCAGTTCTTC. It translates to CASSPTGGGVGNEQFF.

The V call is TRBV18, the J call TRBJ2-2; no firm D call. The CDR3 sequence is 16 residues long. The V end was cut by 3 bases, the J end by 0 bases, with 11 bases between. The germline CDR1 and CDR2 sequences are KGHSH and LQKENI. DNA of the CDR3: TGTGCCAGCTCACCTATGCAGGCCACGAACACCGGGGAGCTGTTTTTT. It codes for CASSPMQATNTGELFF. Drawing the rest from reference TRBV18 and TRBJ2-2, the complete variable domain is NAGVMQNPRHLVRRRGQEARLRCSPMKGHSHVYWYRQLPEEGLKFMVYLQKENIIDESGMPKERFSAEFPKEGPSILRIQQVVRGDSAAYFCASSPMQATNTGELFFGEGSRLTVL.

The V call is TRBV18, the J call TRBJ2-5, with 7 nucleotides matching TRBD2. This CDR3 region has 14 residues. CDR1 is KGHSH, CDR2 LQKENI, per germline. Unmatched junction bases numbered 6, after V lost 3 bases and J lost 5 bases. CDR3 sequence (DNA): TGTGCCAGCTCACCCACTACTAGCGTGGAGACCCAGTACTTC. Translating it yields CASSPTTSVETQYF.

The chain employs TRBV5-3 and TRBJ2-2, with 8 bases that match TRBD2. TRBV5-3 is known as an ORF, though its function is uncertain. V lost 1 base, J lost 3 bases, and 2 bases stayed unmatched. There are 15 residues in the CDR3. The CDR3 spells CARSLSTSDTGELFF. CDR3 bases: TGTGCCAGAAGCTTGTCGACTAGCGACACCGGGGAGCTGTTTTTT.

This clone was found once. V usage is TRBV28 and J usage is TRBJ2-5, with 10 bases fitting TRBD1. Judging by the DNA end, TRBJ2-7 fits better; the J call may be wrong. The germline gives CDR1 MDHEN, CDR2 SYDVKM. The CDR3 totals 14 residues. CDR3 sequence: CASSWDRGRYEQYF. DNA of the CDR3: TGTGCCAGCAGTTGGGACAGGGGTAGATACGAGCAGTACTTC.

This clone was counted a single time. V is TRBV28 and J is TRBJ2-5, with 10 bases lining up with TRBD2. Per germline, CDR1 MDHEN and CDR2 SYDVKM. The CDR3 has 16 amino acids. The V segment lost 6 bases and the J segment 2 bases; nucleotides outside the gene matches: 9. The CDR3 here is CASRSAGLAVQETQYF. CDR3 nucleotides: TGTGCCAGCAGAAGTGCCGGACTAGCGGTTCAAGAGACCCAGTACTTC. The full variable domain, in which reference TRBV28 and TRBJ2-5 provide the parts outside the CDR3, is DVKVTQSSRYLVKRTGEKVFLECVQDMDHENMFWYRQDPGLGLRLIYFSYDVKMKEKGDIPEGYSVSREKKERFSLILESASTNQTSMYLCASRSAGLAVQETQYFGPGTRLLVL.

V usage is TRBV27 and J usage is TRBJ1-4, with D tentatively TRBD1 (6 bases). Germline V CDR1 and CDR2: MNHEY, SMNVEV (reference sequence). The length of the CDR3 is 18 residues. Between the trimmed V and J ends, which lost 5 bases and 8 bases, there was a span of 27 bases. The CDR3 region is CASSGNVLRGPRSEKLFF. The DNA of the CDR3 is TGTGCCAGCAGTGGTAACGTCCTCAGGGGCCCTCGGTCGGAAAAACTGTTTTTT. Looking up the rest from reference TRBV27 and TRBJ1-4 gives the full variable domain: EAQVTQNPRYLITVTGKKLTVTCSQNMNHEYMSWYRQDPGLGLRQIYYSMNVEVTDKGDVPEGYKVSRKEKRNFPLILESPSPNQTSLYFCASSGNVLRGPRSEKLFFGSGTQLSVL.

This clone has only one observation. The rearrangement uses TRBV4-1 and TRBJ1-3; a weak D match, TRBD1 (5 bases). The CDR3 totals 16 residues. V lost 3 bases, J lost 0 bases, and 12 bases lay in between. Germline lookup yields CDR1 MGHRA and CDR2 YSYEKL. DNA for the CDR3: TGCGCCAGCAGCCAGGCGGGACGGGACTCTGGAAACACCATATATTTT. Translating it yields CASSQAGRDSGNTIYF.

This chain links TRBV19 with TRBJ1-5; D possibly corresponds to TRBD1 (5 bases). Germline CDR1 LNHDA, CDR2 SQIVND (reference sequence). The CDR3 runs to 13 residues. The V end was cut by 6 bases, the J end by 2 bases, with 8 bases between. The CDR3: CASRMGGNQPQHF. Here the CDR3 DNA reads TGTGCCAGTAGAATGGGGGGCAATCAGCCCCAGCATTTT.